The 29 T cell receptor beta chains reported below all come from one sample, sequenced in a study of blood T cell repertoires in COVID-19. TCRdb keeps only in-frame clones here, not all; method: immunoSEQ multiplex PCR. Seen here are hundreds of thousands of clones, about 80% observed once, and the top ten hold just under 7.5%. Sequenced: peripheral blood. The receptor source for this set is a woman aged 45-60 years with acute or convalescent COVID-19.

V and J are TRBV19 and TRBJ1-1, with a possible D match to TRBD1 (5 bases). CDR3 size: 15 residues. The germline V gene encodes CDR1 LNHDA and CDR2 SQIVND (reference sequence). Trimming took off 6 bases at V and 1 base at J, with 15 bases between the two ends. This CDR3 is CASRGLRVRNTEAFF. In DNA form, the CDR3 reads TGTGCCAGTAGGGGGCTGCGAGTAAGGAACACTGAAGCTTTCTTT.

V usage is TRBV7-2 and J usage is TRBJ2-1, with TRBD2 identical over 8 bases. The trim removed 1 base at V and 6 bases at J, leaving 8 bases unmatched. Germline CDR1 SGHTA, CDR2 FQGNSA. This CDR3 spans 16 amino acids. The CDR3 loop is CASSLGGSGNANEQFF. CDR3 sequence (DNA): TGTGCCAGCAGCTTAGGAGGTAGCGGGAACGCCAATGAGCAGTTCTTC. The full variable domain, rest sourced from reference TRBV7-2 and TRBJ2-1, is GAGVSQSPSNKVTEKGKDVELRCDPISGHTALYWYRQSLGQGLEFLIYFQGNSAPDKSGLPSDRFSAERTGGSVSTLTIQRTQQEDSAVYLCASSLGGSGNANEQFFGPGTRLTVL.

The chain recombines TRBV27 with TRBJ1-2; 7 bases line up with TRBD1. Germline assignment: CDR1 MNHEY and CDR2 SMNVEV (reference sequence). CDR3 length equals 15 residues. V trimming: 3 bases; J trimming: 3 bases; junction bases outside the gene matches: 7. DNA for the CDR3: TGTGCCAGCAGTTTGACAGGGAGAAATGACTATGGCTACACCTTC. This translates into CASSLTGRNDYGYTF.

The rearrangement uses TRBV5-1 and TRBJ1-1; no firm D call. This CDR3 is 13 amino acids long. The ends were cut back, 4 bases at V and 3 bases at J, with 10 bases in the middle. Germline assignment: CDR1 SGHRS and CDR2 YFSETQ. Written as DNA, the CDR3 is TGCGCCAGCAGCCCGGTCACGCACACTGAAGCTTTCTTT. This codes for CASSPVTHTEAFF.

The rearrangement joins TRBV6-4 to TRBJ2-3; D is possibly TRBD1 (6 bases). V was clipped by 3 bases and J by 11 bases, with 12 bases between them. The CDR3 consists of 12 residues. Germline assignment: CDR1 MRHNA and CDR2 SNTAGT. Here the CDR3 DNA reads TGTGCCAGCAGTGAGTTGGGGGCCCAGCAGTATTTT. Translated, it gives CASSELGAQQYF.

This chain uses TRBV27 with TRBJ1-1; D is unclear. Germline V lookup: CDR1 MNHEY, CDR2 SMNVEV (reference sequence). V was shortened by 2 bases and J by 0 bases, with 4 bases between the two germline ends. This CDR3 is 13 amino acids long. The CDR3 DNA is TGTGCCAGCAGTTTACTCTTGAACACTGAAGCTTTCTTT. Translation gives CASSLLLNTEAFF.

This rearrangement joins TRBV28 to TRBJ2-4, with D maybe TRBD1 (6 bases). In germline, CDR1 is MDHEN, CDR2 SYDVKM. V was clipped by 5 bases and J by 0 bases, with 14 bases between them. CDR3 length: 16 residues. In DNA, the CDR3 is TGTGCCAGCAGTCAACTCGGGACATTAGCCAAAAACATTCAGTACTTC. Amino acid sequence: CASSQLGTLAKNIQYF.

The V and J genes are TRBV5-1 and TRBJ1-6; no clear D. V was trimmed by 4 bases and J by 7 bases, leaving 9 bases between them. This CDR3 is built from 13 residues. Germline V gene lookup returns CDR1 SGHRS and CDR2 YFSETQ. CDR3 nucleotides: TGCGCCAGCAGCGGAGACCAGAATTCACCCCTCCACTTT. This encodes CASSGDQNSPLHF.

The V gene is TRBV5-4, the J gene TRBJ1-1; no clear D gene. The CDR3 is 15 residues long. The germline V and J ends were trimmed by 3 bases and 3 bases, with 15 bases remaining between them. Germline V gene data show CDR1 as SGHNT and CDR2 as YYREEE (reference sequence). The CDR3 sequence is CASSSSGRRHTEAFF. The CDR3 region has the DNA TGTGCCAGCAGCTCATCGGGAAGACGGCACACTGAAGCTTTCTTT.

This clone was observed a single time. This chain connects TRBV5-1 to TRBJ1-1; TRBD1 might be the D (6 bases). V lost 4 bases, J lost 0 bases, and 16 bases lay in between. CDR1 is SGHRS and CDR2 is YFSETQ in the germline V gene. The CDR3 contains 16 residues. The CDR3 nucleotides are TGCGCCAGCAGCCTGGGGGCGACAGGTCTGAACACTGAAGCTTTCTTT. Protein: CASSLGATGLNTEAFF.

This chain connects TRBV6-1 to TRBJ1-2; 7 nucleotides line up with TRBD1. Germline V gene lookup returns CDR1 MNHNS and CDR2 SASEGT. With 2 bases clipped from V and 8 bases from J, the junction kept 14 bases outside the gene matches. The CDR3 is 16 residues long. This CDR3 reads CASSEKGQWGAKGYTF. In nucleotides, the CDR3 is TGTGCCAGCAGTGAAAAGGGACAGTGGGGGGCTAAAGGCTACACCTTC.

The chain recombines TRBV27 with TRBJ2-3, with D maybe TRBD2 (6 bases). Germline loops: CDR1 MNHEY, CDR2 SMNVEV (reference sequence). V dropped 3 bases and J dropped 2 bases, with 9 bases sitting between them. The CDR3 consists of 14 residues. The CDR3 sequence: CASSLREATDTQYF. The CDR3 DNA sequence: TGTGCCAGCAGTTTGAGGGAGGCCACAGATACGCAGTATTTT.

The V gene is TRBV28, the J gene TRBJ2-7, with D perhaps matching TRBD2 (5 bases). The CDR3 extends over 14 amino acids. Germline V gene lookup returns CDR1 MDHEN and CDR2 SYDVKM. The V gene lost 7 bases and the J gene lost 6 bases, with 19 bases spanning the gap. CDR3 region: CASIAPGVSGEQYF. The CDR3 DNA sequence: TGTGCCAGCATCGCCCCCGGGGTGTCGGGCGAGCAGTACTTC.

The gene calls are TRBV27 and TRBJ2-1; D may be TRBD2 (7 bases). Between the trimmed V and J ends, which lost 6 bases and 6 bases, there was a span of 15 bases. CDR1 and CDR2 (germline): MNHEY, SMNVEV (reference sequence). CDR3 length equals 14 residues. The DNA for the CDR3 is TGTGCCAGCAGAATAGGGGGGGTTGGCAATGAGCAGTTCTTC. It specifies CASRIGGVGNEQFF.

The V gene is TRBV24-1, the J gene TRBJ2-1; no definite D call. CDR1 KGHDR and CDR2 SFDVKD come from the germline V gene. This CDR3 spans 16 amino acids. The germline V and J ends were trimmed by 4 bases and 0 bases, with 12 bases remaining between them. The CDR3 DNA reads TGTGCCACCAGTGACCAACTAAAGAGCTCCTACAATGAGCAGTTCTTC. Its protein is CATSDQLKSSYNEQFF.

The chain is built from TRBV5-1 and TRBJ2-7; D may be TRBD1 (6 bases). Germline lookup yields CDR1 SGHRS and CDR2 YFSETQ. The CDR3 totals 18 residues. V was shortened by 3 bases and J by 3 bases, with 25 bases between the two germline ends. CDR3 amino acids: CASSSGKNPGQPLYEQYF. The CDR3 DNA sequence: TGCGCCAGCAGCTCTGGGAAAAATCCGGGACAACCTCTCTACGAGCAGTACTTC.

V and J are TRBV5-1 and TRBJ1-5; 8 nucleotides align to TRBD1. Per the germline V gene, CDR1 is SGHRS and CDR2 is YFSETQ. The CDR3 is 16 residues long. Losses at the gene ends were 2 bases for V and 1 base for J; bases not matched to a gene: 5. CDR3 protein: CASSFPTGGSNQPQHF. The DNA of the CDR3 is TGCGCCAGCAGCTTCCCAACAGGGGGGAGCAATCAGCCCCAGCATTTT.

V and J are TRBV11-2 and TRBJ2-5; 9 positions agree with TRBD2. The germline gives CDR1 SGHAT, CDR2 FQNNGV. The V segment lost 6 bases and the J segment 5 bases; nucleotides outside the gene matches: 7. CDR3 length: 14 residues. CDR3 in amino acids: CASRPTSGRETQYF. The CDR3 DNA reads TGTGCCAGCAGGCCGACTAGCGGCAGGGAGACCCAGTACTTC.

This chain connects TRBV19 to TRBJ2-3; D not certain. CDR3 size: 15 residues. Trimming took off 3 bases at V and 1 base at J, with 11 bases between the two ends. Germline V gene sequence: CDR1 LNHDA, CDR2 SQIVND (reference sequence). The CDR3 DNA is TGTGCCAGTAGTATCGGCGGCAGACGCACAGATACGCAGTATTTT. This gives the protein CASSIGGRRTDTQYF.

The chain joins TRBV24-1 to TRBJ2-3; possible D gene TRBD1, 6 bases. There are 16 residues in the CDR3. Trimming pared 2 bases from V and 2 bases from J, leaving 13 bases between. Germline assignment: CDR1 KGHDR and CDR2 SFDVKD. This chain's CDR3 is CATSDWTATYTDTQYF. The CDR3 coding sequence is TGTGCCACCAGTGATTGGACAGCTACCTACACAGATACGCAGTATTTT.

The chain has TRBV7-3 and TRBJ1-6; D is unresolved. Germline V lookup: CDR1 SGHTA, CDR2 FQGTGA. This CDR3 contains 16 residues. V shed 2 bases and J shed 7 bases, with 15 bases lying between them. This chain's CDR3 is CASSLGLPGTNSPLHF. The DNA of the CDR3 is TGTGCCAGCAGCTTAGGTTTGCCAGGCACCAATTCACCCCTCCACTTT.

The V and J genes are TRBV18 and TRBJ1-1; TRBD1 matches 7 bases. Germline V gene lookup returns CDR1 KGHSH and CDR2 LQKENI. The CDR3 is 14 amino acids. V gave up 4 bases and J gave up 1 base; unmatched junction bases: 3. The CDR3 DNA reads TGTGCCAGCTCACGGACAGGAGAGAACACTGAAGCTTTCTTT. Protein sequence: CASSRTGENTEAFF. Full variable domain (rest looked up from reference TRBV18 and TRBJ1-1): NAGVMQNPRHLVRRRGQEARLRCSPMKGHSHVYWYRQLPEEGLKFMVYLQKENIIDESGMPKERFSAEFPKEGPSILRIQQVVRGDSAAYFCASSRTGENTEAFFGQGTRLTVV.

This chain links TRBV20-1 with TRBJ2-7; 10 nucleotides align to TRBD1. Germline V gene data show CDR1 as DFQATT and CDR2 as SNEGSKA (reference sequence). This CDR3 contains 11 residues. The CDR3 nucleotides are TGCGCCGGGACAGGGGAATACGAGCAGTACTTC. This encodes CAGTGEYEQYF.

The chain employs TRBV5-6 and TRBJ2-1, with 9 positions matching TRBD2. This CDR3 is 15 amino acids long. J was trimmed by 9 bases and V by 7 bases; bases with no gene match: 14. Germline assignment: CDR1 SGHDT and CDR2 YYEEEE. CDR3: CASGPVGAGGSEQFF. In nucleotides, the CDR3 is TGTGCCAGCGGCCCCGTAGGAGCGGGGGGCAGTGAGCAGTTCTTC.

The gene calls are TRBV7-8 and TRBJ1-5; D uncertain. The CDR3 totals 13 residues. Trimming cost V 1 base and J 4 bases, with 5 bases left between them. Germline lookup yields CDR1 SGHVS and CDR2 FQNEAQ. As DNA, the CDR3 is TGTGCCAGCAGCTTAGAGAGGAATCAGCCCCAGCATTTT. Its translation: CASSLERNQPQHF.

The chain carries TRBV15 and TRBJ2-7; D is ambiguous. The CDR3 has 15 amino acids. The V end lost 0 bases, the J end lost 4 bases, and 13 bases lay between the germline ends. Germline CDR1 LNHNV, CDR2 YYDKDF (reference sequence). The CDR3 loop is CATSRDSGRVYEQYF. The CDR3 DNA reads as TGTGCCACCAGCAGAGATAGTGGGCGCGTTTACGAGCAGTACTTC.

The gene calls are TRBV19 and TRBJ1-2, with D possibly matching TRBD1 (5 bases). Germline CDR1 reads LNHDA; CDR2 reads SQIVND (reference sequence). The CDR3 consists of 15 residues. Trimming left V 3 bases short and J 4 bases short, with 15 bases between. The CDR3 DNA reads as TGTGCCAGTAGTATTAATCTTTGGCAGGGCTATGGCTACACCTTC. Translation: CASSINLWQGYGYTF.

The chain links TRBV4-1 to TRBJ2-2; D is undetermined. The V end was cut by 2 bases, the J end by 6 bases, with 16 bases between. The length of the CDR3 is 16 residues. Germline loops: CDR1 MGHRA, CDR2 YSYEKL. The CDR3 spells CASSQSKLQAPGELFF. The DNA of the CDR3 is TGCGCCAGCAGCCAAAGTAAACTTCAGGCCCCCGGGGAGCTGTTTTTT.

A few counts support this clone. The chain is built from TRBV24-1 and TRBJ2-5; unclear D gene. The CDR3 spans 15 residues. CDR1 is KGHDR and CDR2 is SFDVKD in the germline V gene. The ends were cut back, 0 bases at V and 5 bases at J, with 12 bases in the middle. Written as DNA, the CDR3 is TGTGCCACCAGTGATTTGCGTACTACACCCGAGACCCAGTACTTC. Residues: CATSDLRTTPETQYF.